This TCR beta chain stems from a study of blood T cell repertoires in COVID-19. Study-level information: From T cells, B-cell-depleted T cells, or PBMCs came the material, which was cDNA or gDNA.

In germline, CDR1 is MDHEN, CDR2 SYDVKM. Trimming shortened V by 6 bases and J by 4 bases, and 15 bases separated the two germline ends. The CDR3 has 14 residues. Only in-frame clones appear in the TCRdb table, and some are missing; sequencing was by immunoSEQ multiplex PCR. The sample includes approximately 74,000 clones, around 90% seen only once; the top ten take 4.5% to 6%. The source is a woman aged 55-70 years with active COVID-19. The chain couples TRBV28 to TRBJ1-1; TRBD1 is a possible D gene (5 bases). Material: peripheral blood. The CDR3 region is CASSSQGLLTEAFF. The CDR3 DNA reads TGTGCCAGCAGCTCGCAGGGACTTCTCACTGAAGCTTTCTTT.